The next 12 T cell receptor beta chains were all read from a single sample in a study of human T cells and chemical hapten exposure. In TCRdb, the RACE reads were re-called with MiXCR into one record per CDR3 protein. The sample holds about 360,000 distinct CDR3 sequences; roughly 6.9% are singletons and the top ten take 7% to 10%. Time point in this sample: patch test 1, 2 weeks after DPC sensitization. Treatment of the sample: therapeutic diphenylcyclopropenone sensitization with weekly scalp DPC. This material consisted of whole blood, taken in connection with sensitization to the hapten diphenylcyclopropenone (DPC). The receptor source for this set is a woman aged 18-35 years with alopecia areata. Some clones in this sample may be carry-over from other donors' samples.

V gene TRBV20-1 combines with J gene TRBJ1-6, with D hard to call. The CDR3 loop spans 14 amino acids. The V end lost 1 base, the J end lost 7 bases, and 11 bases lay between the germline ends. The germline gives CDR1 DFQATT, CDR2 SNEGSKA (reference sequence). CDR3 protein: CSARVGAENSPLHF. The CDR3 nucleotides read TGCAGTGCTAGAGTGGGAGCCGAGAATTCACCCCTCCACTTT.

In this sample, this clonotype turned up a few times. V and J are TRBV10-3 and TRBJ2-5; D gene unclear. The CDR3 totals 14 residues. Per germline, CDR1 ENHRY and CDR2 SYGVKD. V was cut by 0 bases and J by 2 bases, with 7 bases left in between. CDR3 sequence (DNA): TGTGCCATCAGTGAGTCCCAGTTACAAGAGACCCAGTACTTC. Residues: CAISESQLQETQYF.

This clonotype occurred many times. The chain links TRBV5-6 to TRBJ1-2; 8 bases match TRBD1. The CDR3 runs to 13 residues. The V gene's germline CDR1 is SGHDT and CDR2 YYEEEE. Unmatched junction bases numbered 4, after V lost 5 bases and J lost 4 bases. Written as DNA, the CDR3 is TGTGCCAGCAGTTACGGACAGGGCTATGGCTACACCTTC. Its translation: CASSYGQGYGYTF.

This clonotype was seen a few times. This chain links TRBV18 with TRBJ1-2; D gene uncertain. V lost 4 bases and J 2 bases, leaving 26 bases between the germline ends. This CDR3 comprises 19 residues. The germline V gene has CDR1 KGHSH and CDR2 LQKENI. The CDR3: CASSREGSWERIGNYGYTF. Written as DNA, the CDR3 is TGTGCCAGCTCACGTGAAGGGAGTTGGGAACGGATCGGAAACTATGGCTACACCTTC.

This clonotype was recorded at least ten times. The V gene is TRBV27, the J gene TRBJ2-7, with 7 bases fitting TRBD2. This CDR3 has 14 amino acids. After removal of 6 bases from V and 2 bases from J, the junction contained 7 bases not matched to a gene. Germline-derived CDR1 and CDR2 are MNHEY and SMNVEV (reference sequence). The CDR3 sequence: CASSLGGGAYEQYF. The DNA of the CDR3 is TGTGCCAGCAGCCTCGGCGGGGGAGCCTACGAGCAGTACTTC.

This clonotype came up many times. The chain combines TRBV3-1 with TRBJ2-3; TRBD2 might be the D (5 bases). The germline CDR1 and CDR2 sequences are LGHDT and YNNKEL (reference sequence). The CDR3 is 14 amino acids. V lost 6 bases, J lost 1 base, and 11 bases lay in between. The CDR3 spells CASRSLLGTDTQYF. The CDR3 DNA reads as TGTGCCAGCAGGTCCTTACTAGGCACAGATACGCAGTATTTT.

This clonotype was found many times. The chain recombines TRBV5-1 with TRBJ1-6; 7 nucleotides match TRBD1. The junction had 7 bases not matched to a gene; V was cut back by 6 bases and J by 4 bases. The CDR3 runs 15 residues. Germline lookup yields CDR1 SGHRS and CDR2 YFSETQ. The CDR3 DNA reads TGCGCCAGCACTATAGGGGGCATATATAATTCACCCCTCCACTTT. Translation gives CASTIGGIYNSPLHF.

In the case of this clonotype: A single base separates this from a much larger clone, so it may be a read error. The chain links TRBV7-2 to TRBJ2-3; TRBD2 agrees at 13 bases. CDR1 is SGHTA, CDR2 FQGNSA, per germline. The CDR3 extends over 17 amino acids. For the CDR3, the DNA is TGTGCCAGCAGCTCCGGGACTAGCGGGGCGAGCACAGATACGCTGTATTTT. This encodes CASSSGTSGASTDTLYF.

This clonotype was counted a few times. The chain recombines TRBV5-1 with TRBJ1-2; 11 bases agree with TRBD1. This CDR3 is 15 amino acids long. CDR1 and CDR2 (germline): SGHRS, YFSETQ. The trim removed 4 bases at V and 4 bases at J, leaving 6 bases unmatched. The CDR3 loop reads CASSGDRGISYGYTF. CDR3 bases: TGCGCCAGCAGCGGGGACAGGGGGATCTCCTATGGCTACACCTTC.

This clonotype was counted only a few times. V and J are TRBV5-4 and TRBJ2-7, with D perhaps TRBD1 (6 bases). The length of the CDR3 is 15 residues. V was pared by 3 bases and J by 2 bases, with 15 bases between. Germline values: CDR1 SGHNT, CDR2 YYREEE (reference sequence). This CDR3 is CASSSGPGETYEQYF. CDR3 bases: TGTGCCAGCAGCTCGGGCCCAGGGGAAACCTACGAGCAGTACTTC.

This clonotype was recorded at least ten times. V usage is TRBV7-9 and J usage is TRBJ2-2, with 9 bases fitting TRBD2. CDR3 length: 14 amino acids. After removal of 9 bases from V and 10 bases from J, the junction contained 12 bases not matched to a gene. CDR1 and CDR2 (germline): SEHNR, FQNEAQ (reference sequence). As DNA, the CDR3 is TGTGCCAGTTCGGTGGGACTAGCTGAATTGGAGCTGTTTTTT. This translates into CASSVGLAELELFF.

This clonotype was observed many times. The V gene is TRBV5-8, the J gene TRBJ1-1, with 8 bases fitting TRBD1. Germline V CDR1 and CDR2: SGHTS, YDEGEE. The CDR3 length is 14 residues. Trimming at V came to 4 bases and at J to 0 bases, leaving 2 bases not matched to a gene. As DNA, the CDR3 is TGTGCCAGCAGCCGACAGGGGATGAACACTGAAGCTTTCTTT. This codes for CASSRQGMNTEAFF.